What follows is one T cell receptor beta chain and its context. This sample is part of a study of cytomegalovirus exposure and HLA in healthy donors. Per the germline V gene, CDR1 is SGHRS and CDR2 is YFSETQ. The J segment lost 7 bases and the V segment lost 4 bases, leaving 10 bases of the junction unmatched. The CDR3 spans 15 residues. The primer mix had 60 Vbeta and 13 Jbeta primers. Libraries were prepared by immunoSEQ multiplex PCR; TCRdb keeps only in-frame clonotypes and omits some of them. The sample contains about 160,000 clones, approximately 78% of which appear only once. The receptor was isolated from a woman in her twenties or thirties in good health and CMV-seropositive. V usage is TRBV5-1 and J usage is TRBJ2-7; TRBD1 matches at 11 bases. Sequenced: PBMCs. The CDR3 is CASSLLGQGAREQYF. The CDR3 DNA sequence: TGCGCCAGCAGCCTTCTTGGACAGGGGGCGCGGGAGCAGTACTTC.